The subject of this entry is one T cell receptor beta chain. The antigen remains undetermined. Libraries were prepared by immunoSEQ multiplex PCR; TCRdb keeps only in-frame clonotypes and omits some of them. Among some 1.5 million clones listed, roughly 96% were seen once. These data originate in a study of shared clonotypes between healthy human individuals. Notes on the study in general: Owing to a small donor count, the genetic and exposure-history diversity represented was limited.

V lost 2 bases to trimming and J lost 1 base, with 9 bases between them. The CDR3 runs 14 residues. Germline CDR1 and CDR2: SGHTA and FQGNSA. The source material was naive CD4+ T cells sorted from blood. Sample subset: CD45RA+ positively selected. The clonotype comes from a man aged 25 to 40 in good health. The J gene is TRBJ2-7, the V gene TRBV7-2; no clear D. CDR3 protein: CASSLNPASYEQYF. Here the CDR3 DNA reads TGTGCCAGCAGCTTAAACCCGGCGTCCTACGAGCAGTACTTC. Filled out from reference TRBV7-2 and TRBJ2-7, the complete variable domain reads GAGVSQSPSNKVTEKGKDVELRCDPISGHTALYWYRQSLGQGLEFLIYFQGNSAPDKSGLPSDRFSAERTGGSVSTLTIQRTQQEDSAVYLCASSLNPASYEQYFGPGTRLTVT.